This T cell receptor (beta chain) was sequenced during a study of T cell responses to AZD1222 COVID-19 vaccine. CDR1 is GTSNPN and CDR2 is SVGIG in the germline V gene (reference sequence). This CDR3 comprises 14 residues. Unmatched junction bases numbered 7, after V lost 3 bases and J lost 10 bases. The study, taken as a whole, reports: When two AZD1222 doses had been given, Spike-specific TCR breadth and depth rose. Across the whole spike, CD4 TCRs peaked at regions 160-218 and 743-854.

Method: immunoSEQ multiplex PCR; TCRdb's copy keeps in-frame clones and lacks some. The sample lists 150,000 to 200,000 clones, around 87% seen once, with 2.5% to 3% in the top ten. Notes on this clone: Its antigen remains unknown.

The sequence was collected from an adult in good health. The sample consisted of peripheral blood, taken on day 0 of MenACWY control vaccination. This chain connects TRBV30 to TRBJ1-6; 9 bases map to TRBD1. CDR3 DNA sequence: TGTGCCTGGAGACAGGACAGGGGACAATCACCCCTCCACTTT. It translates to CAWRQDRGQSPLHF. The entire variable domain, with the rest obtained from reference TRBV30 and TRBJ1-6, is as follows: SQTIHQWPATLVQPVGSPLSLECTVEGTSNPNLYWYRQAAGRGLQLLFYSVGIGQISSEVPQNLSASRPQDRQFILSSKKLLLSDSGFYLCAWRQDRGQSPLHFGNGTRLTVT.